The T cell receptor (beta chain) described here comes from a study of ipilimumab plus nivolumab after autologous stem cell transplantation. Background on the study: Patients received a median of about five ipilimumab and roughly 8 nivolumab doses.

Profiled with immunoSEQ multiplex PCR; TCRdb holds only in-frame clones, not every one. The sample gives 15,000 to 20,000 clones, 75% to 90% of which show up once; approximately 20% is in the top ten. Patients received nivolumab 3 mg/kg at weeks 1, 4, 7, 10, then fortnightly to week 26. Germline loops: CDR1 MNHEY, CDR2 SMNVEV (reference sequence). This CDR3 comprises 16 residues. With 2 bases removed from V and 5 bases from J, the gap between germline ends came to 19 bases. The source is a male donor with diffuse large B-cell lymphoma. The J gene is TRBJ2-7, the V gene TRBV27; D is possibly TRBD1 or TRBD2 (5 bases each). The source was PBMCs, collected in a trial of ipilimumab plus nivolumab as post-transplant consolidation. In DNA form, the CDR3 reads TGTGCCAGCAGTTTAACTTTGACAGATACTAGAAACGAGCAGTACTTC. Amino acid sequence: CASSLTLTDTRNEQYF.